This is a list of T cell receptor beta chains from one sample in a study of blood T cell repertoires in COVID-19. Method: immunoSEQ multiplex PCR; TCRdb's copy keeps in-frame clones and lacks some. The top ten clones hold 1.5% to 2% of a sample with a few hundred thousand clones, around nine tenths of them seen once. Sequences were obtained from PBMCs or T cells enriched from blood (not recorded which). Source of these receptors: a woman in her forties or fifties who had recovered from COVID-19. The CDR3 runs from the conserved cysteine through the conserved F or W. Fields, in order: J gene, D gene, V gene, clone size, CDR3 DNA, CDR3 protein. D genes are given only for firm matches. Part of the rows lack a size; the others show once, few, many or a class for expanded clones.

TRBJ2-2 TRBD2 TRBV6-2/TRBV6-3 . TGTGCCAGCATCCCAGCGGGACTGGCCGGGGAGCTGTTTTTT CASIPAGLAGELFF
TRBJ1-4 . TRBV7-2 few TGTGCCAGCAGCCGCACTGCGGGGGCGGCTAATGAAAAACTGTTTTTT CASSRTAGAANEKLFF
TRBJ1-1 . TRBV6-5 . TGTGCCAGCAGCCGACCCGCGGGCCGAAACACTGAAGCTTTCTTT CASSRPAGRNTEAFF
TRBJ1-2 . TRBV18 once TGTGCCAGCTCACCACAGACAGTTACTAACTATGGCTACACCTTC CASSPQTVTNYGYTF
TRBJ1-3 TRBD1 TRBV5-4 once TGTGCCAGCAGCATGACAGGGAGGAACACCATATATTTT CASSMTGRNTIYF
TRBJ2-7 TRBD2 TRBV27 . TGTGCCAGCAATCAACTAGCGGGAGGGGGCGAGCAGTACTTC CASNQLAGGGEQYF
TRBJ2-7 TRBD1 TRBV27 . TGTGCCAGCAGACAAGGGACAGGGCGAGGGAGCGGGAACTACGAGCAGTACTTC CASRQGTGRGSGNYEQYF
TRBJ1-6 TRBD1 TRBV5-4 few TGTGCCAGCAGCTTGGCTACCTTGACAGGGTCCCATAATTCACCCCTCCACTTT CASSLATLTGSHNSPLHF
TRBJ1-6 . TRBV6-5 . TGTGCCAGCAGTTACTCGAAACAACATAATTCACCCCTCCACTTT CASSYSKQHNSPLHF
TRBJ1-5 . TRBV5-6 . TGTGCCACCCATTTCCGAGGTAGCAATCAGCCCCAGCATTTT CATHFRGSNQPQHF
TRBJ2-1 TRBD2 TRBV18 . TGTGCCAGCTCACCACAGGGGGGACTAGCGGGTCGCAATGAGCAGTTCTTC CASSPQGGLAGRNEQFF
TRBJ2-1 . TRBV24-1 . TGTGCCACCAGTGACCACGGACAGTCTAATGAGCAGTTCTTC CATSDHGQSNEQFF
TRBJ2-3 TRBD2 TRBV11-2 . TGTGCCAGCAGCTTAGGGGTGGGGCTAGCGGACACAGATACGCAGTATTTT CASSLGVGLADTDTQYF
TRBJ1-1 . TRBV28 . TGTGCCAGCAGACGGGGAATGAACACTGAAGCTTTCTTT CASRRGMNTEAFF
TRBJ2-1 TRBD1 TRBV28 once TGTGCCAGCAGTTCGAGCCGACAGGGGGATCTCTACAATGAGCAGTTCTTC CASSSSRQGDLYNEQFF
TRBJ2-7 TRBD1 TRBV27 . TGTGCCAGCAGTTCCCCCGACAGGGGTTCCTACGAGCAGTACTTC CASSSPDRGSYEQYF
TRBJ2-3 TRBD2 TRBV18 . TGTGCCAGCTCACCAGGACGGGAGGGCCCGGGTACGCAGTATTTT CASSPGREGPGTQYF
TRBJ2-2 . TRBV7-2 . TGTGCCAGCAGCCAGATTCGGCCCCGCGGGATTAACACCGGGGAGCTGTTTTTT CASSQIRPRGINTGELFF
TRBJ1-2 TRBD1 TRBV2 . TGTGCCAGCAGTGAAGAACAGGGGAACTATGGCTACACCTTC CASSEEQGNYGYTF
TRBJ1-5 TRBD1 TRBV6-5 . TGTGCCAGCAGAAGGGACAGGGTTACGGATCAGCCCCAGCATTTT CASRRDRVTDQPQHF
TRBJ2-3 TRBD1 TRBV6-5 . TGTGCCAGCAGTTACCAGGGGACAGGGGTTAAGGATACGCAGTATTTT CASSYQGTGVKDTQYF
TRBJ2-1 . TRBV27 . TGTGCCAGCATAAGTAGCTCCTACAATGAGCAGTTCTTC CASISSSYNEQFF
TRBJ1-2 TRBD1 TRBV28 . TGTGCCAGCAGTCAGGACAGGGTCTATGGCTACACCTTC CASSQDRVYGYTF
TRBJ2-2 . TRBV6-1 . TGTGCCAGCAGTGAATTCGGGGTCGGGGAGCTGTTTTTT CASSEFGVGELFF
TRBJ2-3 TRBD1 TRBV9 . TGTGCCAGCAGCGCAAGCCCCGGGACAGGGAGACTCACAGATACGCAGTATTTT CASSASPGTGRLTDTQYF
TRBJ2-3 TRBD2 TRBV19 . TGTGCCAGTAGTGTGACTAGCGGAGATACGCAGTATTTT CASSVTSGDTQYF